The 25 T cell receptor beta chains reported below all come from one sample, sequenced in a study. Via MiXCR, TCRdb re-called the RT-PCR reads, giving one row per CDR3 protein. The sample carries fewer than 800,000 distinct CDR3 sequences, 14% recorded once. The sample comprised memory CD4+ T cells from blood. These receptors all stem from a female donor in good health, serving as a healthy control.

CDR3 residues: CASSLMGAKNIQYF. The CDR3 coding sequence is TGTGCCAGCAGCTTAATGGGGGCCAAAAACATTCAGTACTTC. The chain carries TRBV7-2 and TRBJ2-4; D is undetermined. Germline CDR1 SGHTA, CDR2 FQGNSA. The CDR3 consists of 14 residues. Trimming removed 2 bases at V and 1 base at J, with 6 bases between.

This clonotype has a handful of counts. Written as DNA, the CDR3 is TGTGCCAGCAGCTTTGGCAGGGGGATCGACGAGCAGTACTTC. It is translated as CASSFGRGIDEQYF. This chain uses TRBV5-8 with TRBJ2-7, with 7 bases lining up with TRBD1. Germline CDR1 SGHTS, CDR2 YDEGEE. The trim removed 2 bases at V and 5 bases at J, leaving 7 bases unmatched. CDR3 length equals 14 residues.

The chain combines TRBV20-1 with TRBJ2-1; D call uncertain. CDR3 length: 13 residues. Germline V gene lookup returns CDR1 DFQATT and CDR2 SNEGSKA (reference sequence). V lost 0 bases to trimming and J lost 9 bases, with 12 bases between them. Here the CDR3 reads CSARDLFVGEQFF. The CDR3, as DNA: TGCAGTGCTAGAGACCTTTTCGTGGGTGAGCAGTTCTTC.

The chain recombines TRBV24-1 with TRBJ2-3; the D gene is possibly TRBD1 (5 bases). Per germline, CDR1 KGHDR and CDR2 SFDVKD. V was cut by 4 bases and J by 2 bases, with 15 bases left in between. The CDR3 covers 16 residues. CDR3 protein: CATSEATVTLTDTQYF. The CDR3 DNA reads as TGTGCCACCAGTGAAGCGACAGTGACCCTCACAGATACGCAGTATTTT.

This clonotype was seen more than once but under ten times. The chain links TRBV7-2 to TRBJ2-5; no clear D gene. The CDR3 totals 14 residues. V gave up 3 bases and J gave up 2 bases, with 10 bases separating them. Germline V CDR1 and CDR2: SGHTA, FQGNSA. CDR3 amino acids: CASSFRTEQETQYF. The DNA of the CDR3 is TGTGCCAGCAGCTTCCGGACGGAGCAAGAGACCCAGTACTTC.

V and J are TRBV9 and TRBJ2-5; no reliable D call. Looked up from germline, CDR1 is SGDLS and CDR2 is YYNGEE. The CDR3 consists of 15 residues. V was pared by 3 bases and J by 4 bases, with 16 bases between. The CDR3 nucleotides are TGTGCCAGCAGCGCACAGAAGTGGGGTCGAGAGACCCAGTACTTC. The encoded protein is CASSAQKWGRETQYF.

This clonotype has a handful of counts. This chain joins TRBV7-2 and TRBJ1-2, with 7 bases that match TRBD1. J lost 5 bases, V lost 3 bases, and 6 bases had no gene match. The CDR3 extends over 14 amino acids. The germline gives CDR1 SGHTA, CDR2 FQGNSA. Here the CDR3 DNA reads TGTGCCAGCAGCTTGAACGCAGGGGGGTATGGCTACACCTTC. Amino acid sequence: CASSLNAGGYGYTF.

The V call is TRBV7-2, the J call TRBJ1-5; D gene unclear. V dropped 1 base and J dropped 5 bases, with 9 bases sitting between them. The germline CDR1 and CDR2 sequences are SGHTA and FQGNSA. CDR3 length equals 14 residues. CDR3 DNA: TGTGCCAGCAGCTTAGTATCCCCAGATCAGCCCCAGCATTTT. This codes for CASSLVSPDQPQHF.

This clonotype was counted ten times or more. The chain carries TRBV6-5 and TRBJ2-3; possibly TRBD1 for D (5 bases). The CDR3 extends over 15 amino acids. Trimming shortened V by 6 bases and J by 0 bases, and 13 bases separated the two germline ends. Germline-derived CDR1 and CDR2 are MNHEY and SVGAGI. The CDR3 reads CASRGHEVSTDTQYF. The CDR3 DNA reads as TGTGCCAGCAGAGGACACGAAGTTAGCACAGATACGCAGTATTTT.

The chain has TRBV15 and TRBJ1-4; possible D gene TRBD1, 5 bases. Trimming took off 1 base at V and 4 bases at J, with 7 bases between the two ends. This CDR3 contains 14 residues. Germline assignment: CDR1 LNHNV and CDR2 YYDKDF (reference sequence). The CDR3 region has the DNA TGTGCCACCAGCAGAGGCCAGGGTAATGAAAAACTGTTTTTT. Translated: CATSRGQGNEKLFF.

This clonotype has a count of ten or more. CDR3: CASRGMSVGELFF. The CDR3 nucleotides are TGTGCCAGCCGAGGGATGTCAGTCGGGGAGCTGTTTTTT. The rearrangement joins TRBV27 to TRBJ2-2; weak D call: TRBD2 (5 bases). V lost 8 bases, J lost 7 bases, and 14 bases lay in between. This CDR3 is built from 13 residues. Per germline, CDR1 MNHEY and CDR2 SMNVEV (reference sequence).

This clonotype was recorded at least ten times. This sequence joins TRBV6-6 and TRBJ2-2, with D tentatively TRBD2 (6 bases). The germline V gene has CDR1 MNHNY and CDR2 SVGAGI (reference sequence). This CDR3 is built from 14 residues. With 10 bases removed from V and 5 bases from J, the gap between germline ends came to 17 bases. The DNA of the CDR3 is TGTGCCACTTCCCAGGCGGGATCGACCGGGGAGCTGTTTTTT. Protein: CATSQAGSTGELFF.

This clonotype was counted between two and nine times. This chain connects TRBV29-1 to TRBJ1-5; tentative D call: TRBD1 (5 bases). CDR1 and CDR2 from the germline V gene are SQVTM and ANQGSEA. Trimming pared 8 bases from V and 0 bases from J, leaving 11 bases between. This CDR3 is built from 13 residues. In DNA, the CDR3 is TGCAGCTTTCGGGACCTTAGCAATCAGCCCCAGCATTTT. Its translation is CSFRDLSNQPQHF.

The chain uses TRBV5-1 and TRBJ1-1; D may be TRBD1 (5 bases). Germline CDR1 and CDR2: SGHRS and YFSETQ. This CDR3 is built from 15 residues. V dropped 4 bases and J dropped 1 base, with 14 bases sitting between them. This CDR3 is CASSLRGGENTEAFF. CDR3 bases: TGCGCCAGCAGCCTAAGAGGAGGGGAGAACACTGAAGCTTTCTTT.

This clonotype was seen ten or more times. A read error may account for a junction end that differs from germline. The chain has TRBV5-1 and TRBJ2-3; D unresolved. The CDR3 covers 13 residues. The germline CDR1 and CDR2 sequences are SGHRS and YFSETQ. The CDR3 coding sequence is TGTGCCAGCAGTTTCTCGGGCACAGATACGCAGTATTTT. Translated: CASSFSGTDTQYF.

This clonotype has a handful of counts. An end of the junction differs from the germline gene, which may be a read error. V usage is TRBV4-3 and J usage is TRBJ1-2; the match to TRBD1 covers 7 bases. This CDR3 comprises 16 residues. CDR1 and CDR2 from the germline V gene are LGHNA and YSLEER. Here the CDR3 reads CSSSHPRFGAGGGYTF. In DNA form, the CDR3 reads TGCTCCAGCAGCCACCCCAGGTTTGGGGCAGGGGGTGGCTACACCTTC.

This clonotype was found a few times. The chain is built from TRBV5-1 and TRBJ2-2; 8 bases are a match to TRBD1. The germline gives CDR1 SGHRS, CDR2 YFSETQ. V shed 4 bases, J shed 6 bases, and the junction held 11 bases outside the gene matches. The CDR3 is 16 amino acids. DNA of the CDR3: TGCGCCAGCAGCACCGGACAGGGAGAAGGAGCCGGGGAGCTGTTTTTT. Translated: CASSTGQGEGAGELFF. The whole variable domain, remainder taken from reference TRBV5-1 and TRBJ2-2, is KAGVTQTPRYLIKTRGQQVTLSCSPISGHRSVSWYQQTPGQGLQFLFEYFSETQRNKGNFPGRFSGRQFSNSRSEMNVSTLELGDSALYLCASSTGQGEGAGELFFGEGSRLTVL.

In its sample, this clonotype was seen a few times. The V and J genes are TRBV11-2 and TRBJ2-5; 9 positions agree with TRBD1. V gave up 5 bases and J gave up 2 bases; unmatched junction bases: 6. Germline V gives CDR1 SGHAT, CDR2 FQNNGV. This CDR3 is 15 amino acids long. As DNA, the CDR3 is TGTGCCAGCAGCCTACAGGGGGCCCGACAAGAGACCCAGTACTTC. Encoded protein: CASSLQGARQETQYF. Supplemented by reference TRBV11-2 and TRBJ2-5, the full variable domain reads EAGVAQSPRYKIIEKRQSVAFWCNPISGHATLYWYQQILGQGPKLLIQFQNNGVVDDSQLPKDRFSAERLKGVDSTLKIQPAKLEDSAVYLCASSLQGARQETQYFGPGTRLLVL.

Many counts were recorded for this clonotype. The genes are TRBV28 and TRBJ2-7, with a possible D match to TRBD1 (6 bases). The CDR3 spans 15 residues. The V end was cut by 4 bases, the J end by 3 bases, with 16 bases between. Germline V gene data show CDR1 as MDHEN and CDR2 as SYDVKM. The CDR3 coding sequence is TGTGCCAGCAGTTCATCTACAGGGTTCGGCTACGAGCAGTACTTC. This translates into CASSSSTGFGYEQYF.

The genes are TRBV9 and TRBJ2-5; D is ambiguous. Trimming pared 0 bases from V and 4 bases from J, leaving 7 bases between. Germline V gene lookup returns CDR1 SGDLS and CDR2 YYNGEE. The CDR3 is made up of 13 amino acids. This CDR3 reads CASSVVSAETQYF. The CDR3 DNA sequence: TGTGCCAGCAGCGTAGTATCAGCAGAGACCCAGTACTTC.

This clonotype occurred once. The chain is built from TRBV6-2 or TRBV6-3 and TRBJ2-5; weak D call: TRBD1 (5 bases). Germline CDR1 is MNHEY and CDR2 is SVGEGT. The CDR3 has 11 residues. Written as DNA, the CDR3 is TGTGTTAGCCGACAGCAAGAGACCCAGTACTTC. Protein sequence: CVSRQQETQYF.

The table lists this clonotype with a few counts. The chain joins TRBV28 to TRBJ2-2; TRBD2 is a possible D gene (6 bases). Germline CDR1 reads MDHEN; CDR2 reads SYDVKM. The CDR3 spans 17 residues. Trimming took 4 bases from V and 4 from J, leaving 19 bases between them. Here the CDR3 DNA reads TGTGCCAGCAGTTGGAGGGTAGGGAGGCAAGGCACCGGGGAGCTGTTTTTT. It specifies CASSWRVGRQGTGELFF.

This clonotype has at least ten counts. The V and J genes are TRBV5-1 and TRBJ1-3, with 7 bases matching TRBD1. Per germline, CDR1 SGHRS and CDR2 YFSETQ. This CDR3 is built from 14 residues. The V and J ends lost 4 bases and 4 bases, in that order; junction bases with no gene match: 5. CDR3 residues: CASSGGTDGNTIYF. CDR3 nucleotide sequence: TGCGCCAGCAGCGGCGGGACAGACGGAAACACCATATATTTT.

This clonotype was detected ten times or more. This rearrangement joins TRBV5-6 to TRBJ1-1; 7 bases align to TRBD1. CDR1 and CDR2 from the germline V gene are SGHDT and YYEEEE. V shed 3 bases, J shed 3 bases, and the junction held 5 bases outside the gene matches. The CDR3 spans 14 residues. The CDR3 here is CASSSQGRDTEAFF. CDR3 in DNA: TGTGCCAGCAGCTCACAGGGGCGGGACACTGAAGCTTTCTTT.

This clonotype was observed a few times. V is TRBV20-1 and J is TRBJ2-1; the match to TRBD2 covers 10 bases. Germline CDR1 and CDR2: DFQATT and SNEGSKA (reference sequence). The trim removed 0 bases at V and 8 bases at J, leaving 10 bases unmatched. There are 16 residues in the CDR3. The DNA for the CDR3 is TGCAGTGCTAGAGACCTACTAGCGGGATTGGTCGATGAGCAGTTCTTC. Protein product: CSARDLLAGLVDEQFF.